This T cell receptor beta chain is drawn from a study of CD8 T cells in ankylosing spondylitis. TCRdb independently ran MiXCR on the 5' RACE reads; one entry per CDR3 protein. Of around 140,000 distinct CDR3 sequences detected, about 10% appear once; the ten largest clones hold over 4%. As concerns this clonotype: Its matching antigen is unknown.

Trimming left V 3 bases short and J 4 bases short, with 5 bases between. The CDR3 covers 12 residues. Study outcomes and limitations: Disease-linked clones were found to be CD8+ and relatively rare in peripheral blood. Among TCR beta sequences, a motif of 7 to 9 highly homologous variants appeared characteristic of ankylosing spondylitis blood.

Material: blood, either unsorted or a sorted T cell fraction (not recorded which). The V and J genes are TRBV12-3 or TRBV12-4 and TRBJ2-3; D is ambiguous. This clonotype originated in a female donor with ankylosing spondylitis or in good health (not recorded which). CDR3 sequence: CASSFTPDTQYF. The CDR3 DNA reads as TGTGCCAGCAGTTTCACCCCAGATACGCAGTATTTT.